Below are 17 T cell receptor beta chains sequenced from a single sample in a study of blood T cell repertoires in COVID-19. Using immunoSEQ multiplex PCR, the repertoire was profiled, and TCRdb retains in-frame clones only, with some absent. Among around 99,000 clones, 60% to 85% were seen once, and the ten largest hold around 4.4%. The sample consisted of peripheral blood. These receptor sequences come from a man aged 70 or older with acute or convalescent COVID-19.

This clone was counted only a few times. This chain links TRBV5-1 with TRBJ2-2, with D perhaps matching TRBD1 (6 bases). The V end was cut by 4 bases, the J end by 3 bases, with 10 bases between. Germline V lookup: CDR1 SGHRS, CDR2 YFSETQ. The CDR3 totals 14 residues. CDR3 DNA sequence: TGCGCCAGCAGCCCACAGGGTTACACCGGGGAGCTGTTTTTT. It encodes CASSPQGYTGELFF.

CDR3 residues: CASSQESGQGSSPLHF. For the CDR3, the DNA is TGCGCCAGCAGCCAAGAATCGGGCCAGGGGAGTTCACCCCTCCACTTT. This chain connects TRBV4-3 to TRBJ1-6; maybe TRBD1 (6 bases). The CDR3 contains 16 residues. V was clipped by 0 bases and J by 9 bases, with 15 bases between them. CDR1 LGHNA and CDR2 YSLEER come from the germline V gene.

V and J are TRBV18 and TRBJ2-1, with D tentatively TRBD1 (6 bases). This CDR3 spans 16 amino acids. Trimming cost V 6 bases and J 0 bases, with 15 bases left between them. CDR1 is KGHSH and CDR2 is LQKENI in the germline V gene. Here the CDR3 DNA reads TGTGCCAGCTCGCTTGACAGGCCCAGCTCCTACAATGAGCAGTTCTTC. Protein: CASSLDRPSSYNEQFF.

About this clone itself: The sample has other DNA sequences that encode this CDR3 too. The rearrangement uses TRBV12-3 or TRBV12-4 and TRBJ1-5; a weak D match, TRBD1 (6 bases). There are 13 residues in the CDR3. The germline V and J ends were trimmed by 2 bases and 6 bases, with 8 bases remaining between them. CDR3 in DNA: TGTGCCAGCAGTTTACAGGGGAGTCAGCCCCAGCATTTT. Its translation: CASSLQGSQPQHF.

V usage is TRBV2 and J usage is TRBJ1-2; no definite D call. This CDR3 spans 14 amino acids. Germline CDR1 and CDR2: SNHLY and FYNNEI. Trimming left V 1 base short and J 8 bases short, with 14 bases between. CDR3 sequence (DNA): TGTGCCAGCAGTGAAGTTGGGAGAGTCGTAGGCTACACCTTC. Translation: CASSEVGRVVGYTF.

This clone was recorded once. V and J are TRBV7-8 and TRBJ1-1; the D gene is possibly TRBD1 (5 bases). V was pared by 3 bases and J by 0 bases, with 8 bases between. The CDR3 runs to 14 residues. Germline V gene data show CDR1 as SGHVS and CDR2 as FQNEAQ. In DNA, the CDR3 is TGTGCCAGCAGCTTTGGGGCGGTGAACACTGAAGCTTTCTTT. The encoded protein is CASSFGAVNTEAFF.

The chain couples TRBV19 to TRBJ2-1, with 8 bases identical to TRBD2. CDR3 length: 15 amino acids. Trimming removed 6 bases from V and 2 bases from J; junction bases left unmatched: 6. In germline, CDR1 is LNHDA, CDR2 SQIVND (reference sequence). In DNA, the CDR3 is TGTGCCAGTAGGTCCGGGACTAGGGCCTACAATGAGCAGTTCTTC. Translated: CASRSGTRAYNEQFF.

This clone appeared once. The chain is built from TRBV11-2 and TRBJ2-7, with TRBD2 matching over 10 bases. The V segment lost 1 base and the J segment 3 bases; nucleotides outside the gene matches: 0. Germline CDR1 SGHAT, CDR2 FQNNGV. The CDR3 loop spans 14 amino acids. This CDR3 reads CASSLGTSGYEQYF. CDR3 in DNA: TGTGCCAGCAGCTTAGGGACTAGCGGCTACGAGCAGTACTTC.

The chain uses TRBV24-1 and TRBJ2-6; tentatively, D is TRBD1 (5 bases). The V gene lost 3 bases and the J gene lost 0 bases, with 17 bases spanning the gap. CDR3 length: 19 residues. From germline, CDR1 is KGHDR and CDR2 SFDVKD. CDR3 DNA: TGTGCCACCAGTGATCAAAGGGGCCCTTTTCCCTCTGGGGCCAACGTCCTGACTTTC. It is translated as CATSDQRGPFPSGANVLTF.

The genes are TRBV4-3 and TRBJ1-1; the D gene is possibly TRBD1 (6 bases). Germline CDR1 LGHNA, CDR2 YSLEER. The CDR3 sequence is 15 residues long. Trimming stripped 0 bases from V and 5 bases from J, with 13 bases between. Here the CDR3 reads CASSQDEQGGTEAFF. In DNA form, the CDR3 reads TGCGCCAGCAGCCAAGATGAACAGGGTGGTACTGAAGCTTTCTTT.

This clone was recorded a few times. The chain uses TRBV6-5 and TRBJ2-1; TRBD2 matches 13 bases. Germline CDR1 is MNHEY and CDR2 is SVGAGI. The junction had 6 bases not matched to a gene; V was cut back by 6 bases and J by 7 bases. The CDR3 spans 15 residues. In DNA form, the CDR3 reads TGTGCCAGCAGGACAGGACTAGCGGGGGTGAATGAGCAGTTCTTC. Its protein is CASRTGLAGVNEQFF.

This clone has a handful of counts. This chain joins TRBV6-6 and TRBJ1-1, with TRBD1 as a possible D gene (5 bases). The CDR3 has 12 amino acids. V shed 8 bases and J shed 5 bases, with 12 bases lying between them. Per the germline V gene, CDR1 is MNHNY and CDR2 is SVGAGI (reference sequence). The CDR3: CASLVGTTEAFF. In DNA, the CDR3 is TGTGCCAGCCTCGTGGGGACTACTGAAGCTTTCTTT.

This rearrangement joins TRBV7-2 to TRBJ2-1; 7 positions agree with TRBD2. CDR3 length equals 14 residues. Trimming removed 6 bases from V and 9 bases from J; junction bases left unmatched: 11. Germline lookup yields CDR1 SGHTA and CDR2 FQGNSA. CDR3 coding DNA: TGTGCCAGCAGTCCCCAAGCGGGGAAGGGTGAGCAGTTCTTC. It specifies CASSPQAGKGEQFF.

This chain joins TRBV6-5 and TRBJ2-4; possibly TRBD1 for D (6 bases). This CDR3 spans 13 amino acids. CDR1 and CDR2 from the germline V gene are MNHEY and SVGAGI. Trimming cost V 6 bases and J 7 bases, with 13 bases left between them. In DNA form, the CDR3 reads TGTGCCAGCAGACTCGTTGGACAGAACATTCAGTACTTC. This gives the protein CASRLVGQNIQYF.

The chain couples TRBV3-1 (or the pseudogene TRBV3-2) to TRBJ1-5; a possible D gene is TRBD1 (5 bases). CDR1 and CDR2 from the germline V gene are LGHDT and YNNKEL (reference sequence). The CDR3 covers 16 residues. The V end was cut by 0 bases, the J end by 4 bases, with 13 bases between. CDR3 protein: CASSQDLCKGNQPQHF. The CDR3 nucleotides read TGTGCCAGCAGCCAAGATCTGTGTAAGGGGAATCAGCCCCAGCATTTT.

CDR3 bases: TGTGCCAGCAGCTCGACAGGGGGTCCCGGGGAGCTGTTTTTT. As protein: CASSSTGGPGELFF. V is TRBV11-2 and J is TRBJ2-2; 9 bases match TRBD1. CDR1 is SGHAT, CDR2 FQNNGV, per germline. V trimming: 4 bases; J trimming: 6 bases; junction bases outside the gene matches: 3. The CDR3 totals 14 residues. Supplemented by reference TRBV11-2 and TRBJ2-2, the full variable domain reads EAGVAQSPRYKIIEKRQSVAFWCNPISGHATLYWYQQILGQGPKLLIQFQNNGVVDDSQLPKDRFSAERLKGVDSTLKIQPAKLEDSAVYLCASSSTGGPGELFFGEGSRLTVL.

This chain links TRBV13 with TRBJ1-1; maybe TRBD1 (6 bases). Germline V gene sequence: CDR1 PRHDT, CDR2 FYEKMQ (reference sequence). Trimming stripped 1 base from V and 4 bases from J, with 7 bases between. This CDR3 comprises 13 residues. The CDR3 loop is CASSLDRVTEAFF. The CDR3 nucleotides are TGTGCCAGCAGCTTAGACAGGGTCACTGAAGCTTTCTTT.